This T cell receptor beta chain was retrieved from a study of shared clonotypes between healthy human individuals (dated by TCRdb to the early 2020s). Background on the whole study: A couple of women and a few men aged 18 to 49 years were included in the cohort. For each donor, CD4 naive and CD4 memory were each given three plates, CD8 naive was given two plates, and CD8 memory was given one plate. To estimate repertoire size and how much clonotype sharing occurs between individuals, the study deeply sequenced the blood TCR repertoires of a handful of healthy adults. To increase sequencing depth and limit assay-specific biases, TCR repertoire library preparation and sequencing were carried out by different laboratories using diverse techniques. Between about 0.8 and 9 billion PBMCs per donor were obtained by leukapheresis. The paper's findings and limits, for the study overall: When a few donors were compared, the shared fraction of clonotypes was roughly 5% for naive CD4, over 3% for naive CD8, 2.3% for memory CD4, and 0.35% to 0.4% for memory CD8. Naive subsets generally had larger estimated clonotype richness than memory subsets. Because the study included only a small number of donors, the genetic and exposure-history diversity represented was limited. Rarefaction of sorted-subset datasets indicated incomplete sequencing despite the large sequencing depth. Sampling was restricted to blood, and TCR repertoires in tissue are likely to differ from TCR repertoires in blood. Higher generation probabilities were observed for clonotypes shared by all four sorted-subset donors than for non-shared clonotypes. Based on pairwise subsampling, the degree of clonotype sharing among donors was expected to be affected by sequencing depth.

TCR CDR3 regions were amplified from genomic DNA by multiplex PCR using the deep immunoSEQ assay. Genomic DNA extracted from each cell subset was distributed evenly over all wells of several immunoSEQ 96-well plates, and each plate served as one replicate. Each replicate PCR for sorted subsets received about 200 ng genomic DNA, equal to roughly 29,000 T cell genomes. The purified libraries were quantified using a Qubit 3.0 fluorometer, sized with a Bioanalyzer 2100, and then quantified again using the KAPA Library Quantification kit. Every immunoSEQ 96-well plate was sequenced on a separate single-read 150-cycle Illumina NextSeq 550 flow cell. Per the authors' processing: Because the immunoSEQ output held only junctional sequences and lacked quality scores, the filtering could not match the filtering applied to full-length reads. Sequences were annotated with PyIR, a Python wrapper for IgBLAST v1.9, using IMGT germline references to assign V/J genes and CDR3. Reads with weak V/J assignments (E-value above 1e-6), missing CDR3, stop codons, out-of-frame junctions, or ambiguous translated residues were removed. A V3J clonotype was defined by an identical inferred V gene, J gene, and CDR3 amino acid sequence. To compute the percentage overlap between repertoires, the number of shared unique clonotypes was divided by the size of the smaller repertoire. RTK rarefaction, the Chao1 estimator, and Recon v2.1 estimates of unobserved clonotypes were used to assess repertoire richness. Generation probabilities were computed with OLGA for all TCRbeta clonotypes obtained by the gDNA method from a few donors. Drawn from immuneACCESS, this table holds only the in-frame rearrangements with V and J called that TCRdb kept. Clones are partly lost; checked studies trace under half to an unresolved V gene and leave the rest unexplained. V, J and clone size are those of that table, while D and trimming were read from the DNA. The sample records just over 2,000,000 clones, roughly 94% of which are singletons. The top ten hold 0.1% to 0.15% of the sample.

This clone was found once. It lacks a known antigen. No quality values exist for individual bases; no much larger clone is one base distant. Donors were healthy HIV-negative adults with no recently reported acute infections or vaccinations. Only Caucasian adults living in Nashville, Tennessee, USA were represented among the donors. CD4+ T cells were enriched by magnetic negative selection, after which naive cells were positively selected on CD45RA and the negative fraction was taken as the memory subset. After blood collection by leukapheresis, PBMCs were isolated using Ficoll-Histopaque density gradient centrifugation and then cryopreserved in the vapor phase of liquid nitrogen. Analytical flow cytometry was used to check the purity and quantity of each magnetically sorted T cell population. Each sorted fraction had its genomic DNA isolated and then quantified by UV absorbance on a Nanodrop 2000c.

From the cysteine up to the phenylalanine, the CDR3 has a length of 16 residues. Just CDR3 DNA is preserved here, 48 bases in frame from base 1. V ends up 6 bases short and J 5 bases short, with an unmatched junction base count of 9. The germline V gene specifies MDHEN as CDR1 and SYDVKM as CDR2. Sequencing was carried out using naive CD4+ T cells sorted from blood. The cell subset or site tag for this specimen amounts to: CD45RA+ positively selected. This receptor was taken from a man aged 18 to 30 in good health. The chain couples TRBV28 to TRBJ2-5; a stretch of 13 junction bases matches TRBD2. The sequenced DNA is TGTGCCAGCAGCCCAGGACTAGCGGGAGTCGCGGAGACCCAGTACTTC. Its protein product is CASSPGLAGVAETQYF. Joined to the reference TRBV28 and TRBJ2-5 proteins, this CDR3 gives the full variable domain: DVKVTQSSRYLVKRTGEKVFLECVQDMDHENMFWYRQDPGLGLRLIYFSYDVKMKEKGDIPEGYSVSREKKERFSLILESASTNQTSMYLCASSPGLAGVAETQYFGPGTRLLVL.